Presented here are 22 T cell receptor beta chains from one specimen sequenced in a study of monozygotic twins with inflammatory bowel disease. TCRdb reprocessed the 5' RACE reads; each CDR3 protein has one entry and no DNA is given. The table for this sample gives 150,000 or so distinct CDR3 sequences. Sequencing used blood. Source of these receptors: a human donor with ulcerative colitis or Crohn's disease, or a healthy co-twin of an affected twin (not recorded which).

The J gene is TRBJ2-2, the V gene TRBV7-9. Germline V gene data show CDR1 as SEHNR and CDR2 as FQNEAQ (reference sequence). The CDR3 extends over 13 amino acids. The CDR3 sequence: CASGHTSTGELFF.

This chain connects TRBV5-1 to TRBJ2-1; lacking DNA, the TRBD1 call made by TCRdb goes unchecked. CDR3 size: 15 residues. Germline V lookup: CDR1 SGHRS, CDR2 YFSETQ. CDR3 region: CASSLGDNSYNEQFF.

The chain employs TRBV14 and TRBJ2-7; TCRdb reports TRBD1, a call that lacks DNA to check it against. The CDR3 length is 14 residues. CDR1 SGHDN and CDR2 FVKESK come from the germline V gene. The CDR3 region is CASSQDGTGYEQYF.

This chain joins TRBV6-1 and TRBJ2-2. The CDR3 sequence is 14 residues long. CDR1 MNHNS and CDR2 SASEGT come from the germline V gene. The CDR3 loop is CASRDYANTGELFF.

This rearrangement joins TRBV12-3 or TRBV12-4 to TRBJ1-3. The CDR3 sequence is 14 residues long. This CDR3 reads CASSRSNSGNTIYF.

The V call is TRBV30, the J call TRBJ1-4. CDR1 is GTSNPN and CDR2 is SVGIG in the germline V gene (reference sequence). CDR3 length: 13 residues. The CDR3 reads CAWSVQGLEKLFF.

The chain couples TRBV10-2 to TRBJ1-4. CDR1 is WSHSY, CDR2 SAAADI, per germline. The CDR3 runs to 14 residues. CDR3: CASKKGTTNEKLFF.

The chain joins TRBV5-6 to TRBJ1-1; TCRdb names TRBD1, which stays unverified in the absence of DNA. CDR3 length: 12 amino acids. The germline CDR1 and CDR2 sequences are SGHDT and YYEEEE. CDR3 region: CASSPWTGEAFF.

J is TRBJ1-1 and V is TRBV7-9; the TCRdb call, TRBD1, lacks DNA for checking. The CDR3 extends over 15 amino acids. Germline V gives CDR1 SEHNR, CDR2 FQNEAQ (reference sequence). The CDR3 region is CASSLVTGVNTEAFF.

The chain uses TRBV20-1 and TRBJ2-7; without DNA, the TCRdb call of TRBD1 cannot be checked. CDR3 length equals 13 residues. Germline V CDR1 and CDR2: DFQATT, SNEGSKA (reference sequence). CDR3 sequence: CSASGTSQGEQYF.

V gene TRBV28 combines with J gene TRBJ2-3; with no DNA, the TCRdb D assignment of TRBD1 cannot be verified. There are 16 residues in the CDR3. Germline values: CDR1 MDHEN, CDR2 SYDVKM. The CDR3 sequence is CATLFSGSHPTDTQYF.

The chain uses TRBV7-9 and TRBJ2-2; without DNA, the TCRdb call of TRBD1 cannot be checked. Looked up from germline, CDR1 is SEHNR and CDR2 is FQNEAQ (reference sequence). The CDR3 extends over 17 amino acids. CDR3 amino acids: CASSRIETGMNTGELFF.

The rearrangement uses TRBV19 and TRBJ2-2. Germline CDR1 is LNHDA and CDR2 is SQIVND (reference sequence). CDR3 length: 14 amino acids. CDR3 loop: CASSGSDGTGELFF.

The chain has TRBV27 and TRBJ2-1; TCRdb indicates TRBD2, and absent DNA this call remains unverified. Germline CDR1 is MNHEY and CDR2 is SMNVEV (reference sequence). This CDR3 has 14 residues. CDR3 region: CASSWSGTYNEQFF.

CDR3 sequence reads: CASSLERATNEKLFF. This rearrangement joins TRBV7-6 to TRBJ1-4. Per germline, CDR1 SGHVS and CDR2 FNYEAQ. This CDR3 comprises 15 residues.

This chain links TRBV28 with TRBJ2-5; TCRdb reports TRBD1, a call that lacks DNA to check it against. This CDR3 contains 15 residues. Germline-derived CDR1 and CDR2 are MDHEN and SYDVKM. CDR3 amino acids: CASSLRRTFQETQYF.

This chain uses TRBV18 with TRBJ1-1. Germline lookup yields CDR1 KGHSH and CDR2 LQKENI. CDR3 length equals 13 residues. Here the CDR3 reads CASSPNRDTEAFF.

The chain links TRBV29-1 to TRBJ1-1. The germline gives CDR1 SQVTM, CDR2 ANQGSEA. The CDR3 has 11 amino acids. This chain's CDR3 is CSVGRNTEAFF.

The chain employs TRBV4-1 and TRBJ2-7; TCRdb's D gene call, TRBD1, goes unchecked for lack of DNA. Per the germline V gene, CDR1 is MGHRA and CDR2 is YSYEKL. The CDR3 totals 15 residues. The CDR3 spells CASSPEEGSNYEQYF.

CDR3 sequence reads: CASSLYGVSTDTQYF. The chain employs TRBV5-8 and TRBJ2-3. This CDR3 region has 15 residues. Germline V gene sequence: CDR1 SGHTS, CDR2 YDEGEE.

The chain is built from TRBV12-3 or TRBV12-4 and TRBJ2-1; TCRdb lists TRBD1, though no DNA is available to test this call. The CDR3 extends over 13 amino acids. CDR3 amino acids: CASRGQAYNAQFF.

The chain has TRBV5-5 and TRBJ1-6. CDR1 and CDR2 from the germline V gene are SGHKS and YYEKEE (reference sequence). The CDR3 runs 18 residues. CDR3 in amino acids: CASSLGAQGGSYNSPLHF.